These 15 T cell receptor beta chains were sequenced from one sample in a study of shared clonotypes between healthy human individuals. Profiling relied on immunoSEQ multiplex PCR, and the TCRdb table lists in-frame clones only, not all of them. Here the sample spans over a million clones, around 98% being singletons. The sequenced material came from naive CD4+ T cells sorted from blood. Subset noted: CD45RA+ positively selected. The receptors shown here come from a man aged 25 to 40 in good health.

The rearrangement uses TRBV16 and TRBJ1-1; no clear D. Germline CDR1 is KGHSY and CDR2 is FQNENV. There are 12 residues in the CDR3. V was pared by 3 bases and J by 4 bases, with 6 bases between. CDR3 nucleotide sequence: TGTGCCAGCAGCCACAGAACCACTGAAGCTTTCTTT. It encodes CASSHRTTEAFF.

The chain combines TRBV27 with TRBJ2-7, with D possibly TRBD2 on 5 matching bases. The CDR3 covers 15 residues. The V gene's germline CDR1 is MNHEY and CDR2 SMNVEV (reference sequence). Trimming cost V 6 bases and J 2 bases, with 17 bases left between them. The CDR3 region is CASSQTTRFPYEQYF. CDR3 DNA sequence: TGTGCCAGCAGCCAGACCACTAGGTTCCCCTACGAGCAGTACTTC.

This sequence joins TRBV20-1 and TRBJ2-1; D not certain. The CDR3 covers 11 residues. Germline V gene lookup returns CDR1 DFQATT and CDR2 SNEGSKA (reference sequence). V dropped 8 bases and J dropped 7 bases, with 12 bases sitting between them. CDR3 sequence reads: CSLGPRNEQFF. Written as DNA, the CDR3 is TGCAGTCTAGGTCCCAGAAATGAGCAGTTCTTC.

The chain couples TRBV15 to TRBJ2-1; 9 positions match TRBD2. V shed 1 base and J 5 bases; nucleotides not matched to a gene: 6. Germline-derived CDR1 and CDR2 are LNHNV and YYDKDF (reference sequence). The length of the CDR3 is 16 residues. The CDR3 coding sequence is TGTGCCACCAGCAGAGTCCGACTAGCGGCGAACAATGAGCAGTTCTTC. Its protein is CATSRVRLAANNEQFF.

The CDR3 here is CASSRPGDYGYTF. In nucleotides, the CDR3 is TGTGCCAGTAGTCGTCCGGGGGACTATGGCTACACCTTC. V usage is TRBV19 and J usage is TRBJ1-2, with D perhaps TRBD1 (5 bases). This CDR3 comprises 13 residues. The V and J ends lost 5 bases and 3 bases respectively, with 10 bases between them. The germline gives CDR1 LNHDA, CDR2 SQIVND (reference sequence). Drawing the rest from reference TRBV19 and TRBJ1-2, the complete variable domain is DGGITQSPKYLFRKEGQNVTLSCEQNLNHDAMYWYRQDPGQGLRLIYYSQIVNDFQKGDIAEGYSVSREKKESFPLTVTSAQKNPTAFYLCASSRPGDYGYTFGSGTRLTVV.

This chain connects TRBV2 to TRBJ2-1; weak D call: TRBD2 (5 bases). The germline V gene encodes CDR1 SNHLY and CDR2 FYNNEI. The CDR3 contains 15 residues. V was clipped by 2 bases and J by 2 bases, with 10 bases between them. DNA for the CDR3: TGTGCCAGCAGTGAATCTAGCCCAACCTACAATGAGCAGTTCTTC. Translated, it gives CASSESSPTYNEQFF. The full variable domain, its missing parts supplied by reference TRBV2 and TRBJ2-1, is EPEVTQTPSHQVTQMGQEVILRCVPISNHLYFYWYRQILGQKVEFLVSFYNNEISEKSEIFDDQFSVERPDGSNFTLKIRSTKLEDSAMYFCASSESSPTYNEQFFGPGTRLTVL.

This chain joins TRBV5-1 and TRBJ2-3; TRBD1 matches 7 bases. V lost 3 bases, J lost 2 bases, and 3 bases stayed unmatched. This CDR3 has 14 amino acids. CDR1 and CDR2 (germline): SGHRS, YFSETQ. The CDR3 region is CASSWTGDTDTQYF. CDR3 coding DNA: TGCGCCAGCAGCTGGACAGGAGACACAGATACGCAGTATTTT.

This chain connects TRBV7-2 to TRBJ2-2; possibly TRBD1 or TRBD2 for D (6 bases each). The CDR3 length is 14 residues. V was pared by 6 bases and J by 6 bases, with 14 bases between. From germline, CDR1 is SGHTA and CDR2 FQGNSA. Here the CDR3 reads CASRHTGTPGELFF. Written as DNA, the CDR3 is TGTGCCAGCAGGCACACAGGGACTCCCGGGGAGCTGTTTTTT.

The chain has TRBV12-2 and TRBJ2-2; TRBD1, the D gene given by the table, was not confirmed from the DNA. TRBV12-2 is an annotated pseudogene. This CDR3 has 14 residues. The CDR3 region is CASRSESDRVELFF. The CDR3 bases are TGTGCAAGTCGCTCCGAATCGGACAGGGTCGAGCTGTTTTTT.

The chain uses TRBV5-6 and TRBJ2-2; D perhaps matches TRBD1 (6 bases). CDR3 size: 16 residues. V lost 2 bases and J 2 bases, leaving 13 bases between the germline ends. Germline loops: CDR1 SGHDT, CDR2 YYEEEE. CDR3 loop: CASSFWTAFNTGELFF. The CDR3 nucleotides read TGTGCCAGCAGCTTCTGGACAGCCTTCAACACCGGGGAGCTGTTTTTT.

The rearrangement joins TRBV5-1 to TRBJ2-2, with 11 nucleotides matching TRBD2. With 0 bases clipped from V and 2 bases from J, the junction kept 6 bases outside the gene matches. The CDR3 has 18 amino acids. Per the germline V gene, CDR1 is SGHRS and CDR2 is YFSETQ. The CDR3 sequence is CASSLATGTSGNTGELFF. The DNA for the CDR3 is TGCGCCAGCAGCTTGGCCACTGGGACTAGCGGAAACACCGGGGAGCTGTTTTTT.

CDR3 sequence reads: CAWGSGANVLTF. The CDR3 nucleotides read TGTGCATGGGGGTCTGGGGCCAACGTCCTGACTTTC. The chain joins TRBV18 to TRBJ2-6; tentatively, D is TRBD1 or TRBD2 (5 bases each). This CDR3 has 12 residues. The V gene's germline CDR1 is KGHSH and CDR2 LQKENI.

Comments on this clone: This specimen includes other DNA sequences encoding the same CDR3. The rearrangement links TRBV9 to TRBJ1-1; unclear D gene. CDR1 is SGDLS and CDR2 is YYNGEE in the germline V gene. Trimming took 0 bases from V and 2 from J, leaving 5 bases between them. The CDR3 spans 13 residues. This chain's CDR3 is CASSVVTNTEAFF. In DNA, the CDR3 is TGTGCCAGCAGCGTAGTGACTAACACTGAAGCTTTCTTT.

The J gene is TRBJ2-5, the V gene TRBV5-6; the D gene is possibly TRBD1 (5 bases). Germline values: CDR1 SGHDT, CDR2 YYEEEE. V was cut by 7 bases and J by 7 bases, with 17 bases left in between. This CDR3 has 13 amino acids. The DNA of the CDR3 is TGTGCCAGCTGTCCGCGGACATCGGGGACCCAGTACTTC. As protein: CASCPRTSGTQYF.

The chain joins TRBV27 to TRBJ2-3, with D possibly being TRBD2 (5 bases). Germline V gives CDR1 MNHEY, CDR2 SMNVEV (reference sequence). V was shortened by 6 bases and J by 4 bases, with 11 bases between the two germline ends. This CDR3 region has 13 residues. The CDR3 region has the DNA TGTGCCAGCAGCCTTTTACTAGCAGATACGCAGTATTTT. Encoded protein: CASSLLLADTQYF.